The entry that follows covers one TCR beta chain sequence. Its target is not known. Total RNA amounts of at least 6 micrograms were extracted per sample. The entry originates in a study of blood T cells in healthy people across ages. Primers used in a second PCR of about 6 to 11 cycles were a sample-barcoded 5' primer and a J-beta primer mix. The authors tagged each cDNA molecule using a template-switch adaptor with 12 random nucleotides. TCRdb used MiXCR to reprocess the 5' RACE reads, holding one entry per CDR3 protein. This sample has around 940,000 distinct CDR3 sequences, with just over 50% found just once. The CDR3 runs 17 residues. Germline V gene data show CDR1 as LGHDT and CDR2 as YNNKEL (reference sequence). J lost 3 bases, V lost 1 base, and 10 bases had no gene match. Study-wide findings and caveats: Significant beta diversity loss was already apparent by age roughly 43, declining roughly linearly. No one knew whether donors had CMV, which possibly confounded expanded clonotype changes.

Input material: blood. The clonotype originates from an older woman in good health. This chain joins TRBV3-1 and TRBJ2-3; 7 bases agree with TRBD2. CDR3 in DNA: TGTGCCAGCAGCCAAGTCATTTTGCGGGAGCTGACAGATACGCAGTATTTT. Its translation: CASSQVILRELTDTQYF.